This TCR beta chain is drawn from a study of shared clonotypes between healthy human individuals. Study observations and caveats: The study sampled only blood, and tissue repertoires likely differ. In general, naive subsets displayed greater estimated richness than memory subsets did. Limited genetic and exposure-history diversity came from having few donors.

All donors were healthy HIV-negative adults lacking recent acute infections or vaccinations. Details on this clone: The target antigen is unknown.

The method was immunoSEQ multiplex PCR; TCRdb's version includes in-frame clones alone and lacks a portion of them. The table has millions of clones, more than 80% seen once. Germline V gene lookup returns CDR1 SGHKS and CDR2 YYEKEE (reference sequence). The CDR3 contains 13 residues. Deletions cut 1 base from V and 1 base from J, with 6 bases between. Sample: naive CD4+ T cells sorted from blood. Subset described: CD45RA+ positively selected. The genes are TRBV5-5 and TRBJ2-7; D is undetermined. This clonotype was obtained from a man between 18 and 29 years old in good health. In nucleotides, the CDR3 is TGTGCCAGCAGCTTGTCAGTTTCCTACGAGCAGTACTTC. Translated, it gives CASSLSVSYEQYF.